This TCR beta chain came from a study of CD8 T cells in ankylosing spondylitis. The V end was cut by 0 bases, the J end by 7 bases, with 15 bases between. Germline V gene lookup returns CDR1 DFQATT and CDR2 SNEGSKA (reference sequence). The CDR3 covers 15 residues. Comments on this clonotype: Its target is not known.

Points from the study as a whole: Eight highly homologous variants made up a TCR beta motif, and this motif appeared characteristic of ankylosing spondylitis blood.

Using quantitative 5'-RACE with molecular barcodes, the authors made TCR beta libraries. TCRdb re-derived calls from the 5' RACE reads in MiXCR, one entry per CDR3 protein. The table shows about 540,000 distinct CDR3 sequences, with 12% occurring only once. The chain has TRBV20-1 and TRBJ2-2; the D call may be TRBD1 or TRBD2 (5 bases each). The sequenced material came from blood, either unsorted or a sorted T cell fraction (not recorded which). This receptor was identified in a male donor with ankylosing spondylitis. CDR3 nucleotide sequence: TGCAGTGCTAGAGAGCCTAGCAAGGACATCGGGGAGCTGTTTTTT. Translation gives CSAREPSKDIGELFF.